This TCR beta chain derives from a study of T cell responses to AZD1222 COVID-19 vaccine. Overall study findings and caveats: The donor cohort was predominantly white British with a female majority, and clonal diversity may have been underestimated. Distributed over spike, vaccine-associated CD4 TCRs predominated at 160-218 and 743-854.

Profiling relied on immunoSEQ multiplex PCR, and the TCRdb table lists in-frame clones only, not all of them. The sample shows fewer than 150,000 clones, 85% to 95% of them seen only once. V was trimmed by 5 bases and J by 0 bases, leaving 7 bases between them. Per germline, CDR1 SQVTM and CDR2 ANQGSEA. The CDR3 is 13 residues long. As regards this clone: Its antigen is as yet unknown.

Analyses pooled second doses at about 4 or about 12 weeks. Sample: peripheral blood, taken 28 days after the second AZD1222 dose. This TCR was recovered from an adult who received the AZD1222 COVID-19 vaccine. The chain employs TRBV29-1 and TRBJ2-2; unclear D gene. CDR3 coding DNA: TGCAGCGTTACAGCCTCGAACACCGGGGAGCTGTTTTTT. Protein: CSVTASNTGELFF.